Listed here are 23 T cell receptor beta chains from one sample, sequenced in a study of early T cells in non-severe SARS-CoV-2 infection (dated by TCRdb to 2020 to 2022). Library construction relied on 5' RACE. The sample was run on a NextSeq 500. Using fastp trimming at Q25 and MiXCR clonotype assembly, TCRdb reanalyzed the public sequencing data and kept in-frame beta chains. Rows merge per CDR3 protein into single entries with the most common DNA and genes. The sample profile shows roughly 35,000 distinct CDR3 sequences; roughly 6% of them were found once. The ten top clones hold 25% to 30% of the sample. Specimen: whole blood. The receptors derive from an adult who was a healthcare worker with PCR-confirmed SARS-CoV-2 infection or an uninfected control (not recorded which).

Concerning this clonotype itself: A much larger clone sits a single nucleotide away, making a read error possible. The V gene is TRBV28, the J gene TRBJ1-3; tentatively, D is TRBD1 (5 bases). In germline, CDR1 is MDHEN, CDR2 SYDVKM. There are 17 residues in the CDR3. The CDR3 is CVSSLSGGTASGNTIYF. The CDR3 bases are TGTGTCAGCAGTTTAAGCGGGGGGACGGCCTCTGGAAACACCATATATTTT.

The sample holds a few counts of this clonotype. The chain has TRBV12-3 or TRBV12-4 and TRBJ2-7, with D maybe TRBD2 (7 bases). CDR3 length: 14 residues. V shed 6 bases and J shed 4 bases, with 16 bases lying between them. CDR3 protein: CASRISGDKYEQYF. The CDR3 coding sequence is TGTGCCAGCAGAATAAGCGGGGACAAATACGAGCAGTACTTC.

The chain is built from TRBV15 and TRBJ2-7; D is ambiguous. The length of the CDR3 is 14 residues. Trimming took off 0 bases at V and 3 bases at J, with 9 bases between the two ends. Germline V gives CDR1 LNHNV, CDR2 YYDKDF (reference sequence). The CDR3: CATSRDRNVYEQYF. CDR3 bases: TGTGCCACCAGCAGAGACAGGAATGTCTACGAGCAGTACTTC.

In this sample, this clonotype turned up many times. The CDR3 spells CSGKEGAYYNEQFF. The CDR3 coding sequence is TGCAGTGGTAAAGAGGGGGCTTACTACAATGAGCAGTTCTTC. The chain is built from TRBV20-1 and TRBJ2-1; TRBD1 matches 7 bases. Germline trimming cut 7 bases from V and 3 bases from J; bases unmatched to any gene: 9. Germline assignment: CDR1 DFQATT and CDR2 SNEGSKA (reference sequence). The CDR3 is 14 residues long.

The chain employs TRBV12-3 or TRBV12-4 and TRBJ2-1; TRBD2 matches 8 bases. This CDR3 has 11 amino acids. The trim removed 5 bases at V and 15 bases at J, leaving 6 bases unmatched. This CDR3 reads CASSPGLGGFF. The CDR3 DNA reads as TGTGCCAGCAGTCCGGGACTAGGGGGGTTCTTC.

This clonotype showed up many times. The chain uses TRBV11-3 and TRBJ2-2, with D tentatively TRBD2 (5 bases). This CDR3 is built from 14 residues. Germline V CDR1 and CDR2: SGHNT, YENEEA. The V gene lost 5 bases and the J gene lost 2 bases, with 9 bases spanning the gap. This chain's CDR3 is CASSLRTNTGELFF. CDR3 DNA: TGTGCCAGCAGCCTCCGGACTAACACCGGGGAGCTGTTTTTT.

The chain combines TRBV7-9 with TRBJ2-7; a possible D gene is TRBD2 (5 bases). This CDR3 has 13 residues. CDR1 and CDR2 (germline): SEHNR, FQNEAQ (reference sequence). Trimming removed 0 bases from V and 5 bases from J, with 8 bases in between. CDR3 protein: CASSLARDHEQYF. CDR3 nucleotides: TGTGCCAGCAGCTTAGCGAGGGATCACGAGCAGTACTTC.

The sample holds many counts of this clonotype. The chain combines TRBV29-1 with TRBJ2-3, with TRBD1 identical over 12 bases. The germline gives CDR1 SQVTM, CDR2 ANQGSEA. V lost 6 bases and J lost 3; bases outside the gene matches: 4. The CDR3 totals 14 residues. The DNA for the CDR3 is TGCAGCGTACAGGGACAGGGGGCGACAGATACGCAGTATTTT. Its protein product is CSVQGQGATDTQYF.

This clonotype was observed at least ten times. The genes are TRBV29-1 and TRBJ2-3; TRBD2 matches 8 bases. With V trimmed by 3 bases and J by 0 bases, 11 bases remained unmatched. This CDR3 has 17 amino acids. Germline V gene data show CDR1 as SQVTM and CDR2 as ANQGSEA. CDR3 residues: CSVEGVAGHSSTDTQYF. Here the CDR3 DNA reads TGCAGCGTTGAGGGGGTAGCGGGGCACTCTAGCACAGATACGCAGTATTTT.

There are many counts of this clonotype. The rearrangement uses TRBV5-5 and TRBJ2-1; tentative D call: TRBD1 (6 bases). V lost 0 bases to trimming and J lost 8 bases, with 12 bases between them. The CDR3 has 14 amino acids. Germline CDR1 is SGHKS and CDR2 is YYEKEE (reference sequence). The CDR3 DNA reads as TGTGCCAGCAGCTTGGAGCCAGGGGTGGATGAGCAGTTCTTC. This codes for CASSLEPGVDEQFF.

This clonotype was detected ten times or more. This chain uses TRBV7-2 with TRBJ2-1, with D perhaps being TRBD1 or TRBD2 (6 bases each). CDR3 size: 15 residues. Trimming removed 6 bases from V and 1 base from J, with 13 bases in between. The germline gives CDR1 SGHTA, CDR2 FQGNSA. As DNA, the CDR3 is TGTGCCAGCAGAATATCGGGGGCTTCCTACAATGAGCAGTTCTTC. As protein: CASRISGASYNEQFF.

This clonotype showed up many times. The J gene is TRBJ2-6, the V gene TRBV9; D ambiguous. The CDR3 runs 16 residues. V lost 3 bases, J lost 1 base, and 11 bases lay in between. The V gene's germline CDR1 is SGDLS and CDR2 YYNGEE. CDR3 sequence (DNA): TGTGCCAGCAGCGCCTCCTCAGTATCTGGGGCCAACGTCCTGACTTTC. Amino acids: CASSASSVSGANVLTF.

This clonotype was observed many times. The chain uses TRBV12-3 or TRBV12-4 and TRBJ2-7; 11 bases are a match to TRBD2. The CDR3 length is 14 residues. J lost 7 bases, V lost 2 bases, and 4 bases had no gene match. For the CDR3, the DNA is TGTGCCAGCAGTTTAAGGCTAGCGGGGGGAGAGCAGTACTTC. Encoded protein: CASSLRLAGGEQYF.

The sample holds many counts of this clonotype. The chain links TRBV20-1 to TRBJ2-3; 11 bases match TRBD2. J gave up 2 bases and V 0 bases, and 7 bases lay outside the gene matches. In germline, CDR1 is DFQATT, CDR2 SNEGSKA (reference sequence). The CDR3 sequence is 17 residues long. The CDR3 loop reads CSAREPLAGGPTDTQYF. The CDR3 DNA reads TGCAGTGCTAGAGAACCTTTAGCGGGGGGGCCCACAGATACGCAGTATTTT.

The CDR3 DNA sequence: TGTGCCAGCAGCTTAGAAAACAGCGGGAGAGAGTACTTC. This codes for CASSLENSGREYF. The gene calls are TRBV11-2 and TRBJ2-7, with 8 bases that match TRBD2. With 0 bases clipped from V and 11 bases from J, the junction kept 6 bases outside the gene matches. The germline V gene encodes CDR1 SGHAT and CDR2 FQNNGV. The CDR3 runs 13 residues.

This clonotype was counted many times. The rearrangement uses TRBV7-3 and TRBJ2-2; D uncertain. The germline V and J ends were trimmed by 3 bases and 0 bases, with 8 bases remaining between them. The CDR3 has 15 amino acids. Germline V lookup: CDR1 SGHTA, CDR2 FQGTGA. CDR3 coding DNA: TGTGCCAGCAGCTTCAGTCTGACGAACACCGGGGAGCTGTTTTTT. Encoded protein: CASSFSLTNTGELFF.

This clonotype was picked up many times. The chain joins TRBV7-2 to TRBJ1-5; 9 positions agree with TRBD1. V gave up 3 bases and J gave up 6 bases; unmatched junction bases: 6. This CDR3 is built from 15 residues. Per germline, CDR1 SGHTA and CDR2 FQGNSA. The CDR3 spells CASSLDGTGSQPQHF. The CDR3 nucleotides read TGTGCCAGCAGCTTGGACGGGACAGGGAGTCAGCCCCAGCATTTT.

This clonotype has at least ten counts. This chain uses TRBV30 with TRBJ1-6; D unclear. Germline V gene sequence: CDR1 GTSNPN, CDR2 SVGIG (reference sequence). The CDR3 sequence is 17 residues long. V was cut by 3 bases and J by 0 bases, with 15 bases left in between. The CDR3 sequence is CAWRRMAHPSYNSPLHF. The CDR3 coding sequence is TGTGCCTGGAGAAGAATGGCTCACCCCTCCTATAATTCACCCCTCCACTTT.

This clonotype showed up many times. This chain joins TRBV19 and TRBJ2-3, with 8 bases lining up with TRBD1. The CDR3 extends over 16 amino acids. V lost 9 bases and J lost 0; bases outside the gene matches: 11. The germline V gene has CDR1 LNHDA and CDR2 SQIVND (reference sequence). DNA of the CDR3: TGTGCCAGCTCAGCGACTGACAGGGGAAGCACAGATACGCAGTATTTT. This sequence encodes CASSATDRGSTDTQYF.

The DNA for the CDR3 is TGTGCCAGCAGCCGTAGCGGGAGGGCCCTTGGGAACATTCAGTACTTC. Protein: CASSRSGRALGNIQYF. The rearrangement uses TRBV28 and TRBJ2-4; 11 bases match TRBD2. After removal of 6 bases from V and 7 bases from J, the junction contained 11 bases not matched to a gene. The CDR3 contains 16 residues. The germline V gene has CDR1 MDHEN and CDR2 SYDVKM.

This clonotype came up a few times. J is TRBJ1-1 and V is TRBV7-3; D gene ambiguous. The germline V and J ends were trimmed by 2 bases and 1 base, with 5 bases remaining between them. This CDR3 comprises 13 residues. CDR1 is SGHTA, CDR2 FQGTGA, per germline. The DNA for the CDR3 is TGTGCCAGCAGCTTATCGGGGAACACTGAAGCTTTCTTT. Amino acids: CASSLSGNTEAFF. The full variable domain, in which reference TRBV7-3 and TRBJ1-1 provide the parts outside the CDR3, is GAGVSQTPSNKVTEKGKYVELRCDPISGHTALYWYRQSLGQGPEFLIYFQGTGAADDSGLPNDRFFAVRPEGSVSTLKIQRTERGDSAVYLCASSLSGNTEAFFGQGTRLTVV.

There are many counts of this clonotype. V usage is TRBV5-1 and J usage is TRBJ2-6; no reliable D call. V was pared by 4 bases and J by 0 bases, with 8 bases between. Looked up from germline, CDR1 is SGHRS and CDR2 is YFSETQ. There are 15 residues in the CDR3. The CDR3 reads CASSLVGSGANVLTF. The CDR3 nucleotides are TGCGCCAGCAGCCTCGTCGGCTCTGGGGCCAACGTCCTGACTTTC.

This clonotype occurred many times. The V gene is TRBV6-5, the J gene TRBJ2-7; 7 bases match TRBD1. Germline lookup yields CDR1 MNHEY and CDR2 SVGAGI. The CDR3 spans 15 residues. The V and J ends lost 8 bases and 4 bases, in that order; junction bases with no gene match: 14. The CDR3 nucleotides are TGTGCCAGCGGCCGATCACAGGGGATCGGATACGAGCAGTACTTC. It translates to CASGRSQGIGYEQYF.